The 17 T cell receptor beta chains presented below share a single source sample, sequenced in a study of blood T cell repertoires in COVID-19. TCRdb's copy holds only in-frame clones and misses some; the assay was immunoSEQ multiplex PCR. The sample lists around 100,000 clones, around 83% occurring once. Sample: peripheral blood. The receptor set was obtained from a woman aged 55-70 years with COVID-19, enrolled during active disease.

The gene calls are TRBV7-8 and TRBJ2-3, with D unresolved. The CDR3 sequence is 16 residues long. Germline V gives CDR1 SGHVS, CDR2 FQNEAQ. Trimming left V 1 base short and J 0 bases short, with 11 bases between. The CDR3 is CASSLVAGWSTDTQYF. Here the CDR3 DNA reads TGTGCCAGCAGCTTAGTTGCAGGCTGGAGCACAGATACGCAGTATTTT.

V and J are TRBV11-3 and TRBJ1-1, with TRBD1 as a possible D gene (5 bases). CDR3 size: 13 residues. Trimming stripped 4 bases from V and 6 bases from J, with 12 bases between. From germline, CDR1 is SGHNT and CDR2 YENEEA. The CDR3 protein is CASSSESGAEAFF. The CDR3 nucleotides are TGTGCCAGCAGCTCCGAGTCGGGGGCTGAAGCTTTCTTT.

This clone was recorded only once. The chain recombines TRBV4-1 with TRBJ2-1; TRBD1 aligns across 8 bases. The CDR3 length is 16 residues. CDR1 MGHRA and CDR2 YSYEKL come from the germline V gene. V shed 2 bases, J shed 3 bases, and the junction held 6 bases outside the gene matches. CDR3 DNA sequence: TGCGCCAGCAGCCAACCTCAGGGGGCTTTCTACAATGAGCAGTTCTTC. It encodes CASSQPQGAFYNEQFF.

V gene TRBV7-9 combines with J gene TRBJ1-2; no firm D call. From germline, CDR1 is SEHNR and CDR2 FQNEAQ (reference sequence). There are 15 residues in the CDR3. With 5 bases removed from V and 4 bases from J, the gap between germline ends came to 17 bases. The chain's CDR3 is CASSQTPSLLYGYTF. In DNA form, the CDR3 reads TGTGCCAGCAGCCAAACACCCTCCCTTCTCTATGGCTACACCTTC.

The chain has TRBV5-1 and TRBJ2-5, with 14 bases aligning to TRBD2. Germline CDR1 reads SGHRS; CDR2 reads YFSETQ. The CDR3 totals 16 residues. V gave up 4 bases and J gave up 5 bases; unmatched junction bases: 7. The CDR3 nucleotides are TGCGCCAGCAGCGGCTACGGGACTAGCGGGGGTGAGACCCAGTACTTC. Translating gives CASSGYGTSGGETQYF. The variable domain in full, completed from reference TRBV5-1 and TRBJ2-5, reads KAGVTQTPRYLIKTRGQQVTLSCSPISGHRSVSWYQQTPGQGLQFLFEYFSETQRNKGNFPGRFSGRQFSNSRSEMNVSTLELGDSALYLCASSGYGTSGGETQYFGPGTRLLVL.

The V and J genes are TRBV11-3 and TRBJ2-3, with 12 bases identical to TRBD2. The CDR3 sequence is 19 residues long. V shed 3 bases and J 4 bases; nucleotides not matched to a gene: 14. CDR1 and CDR2 (germline): SGHNT, YENEEA. In DNA form, the CDR3 reads TGTGCCAGCAGCTTTTCTAGCGGGGGGGCCGGCGAATTCCCAGATACGCAGTATTTT. It encodes CASSFSSGGAGEFPDTQYF.

The chain combines TRBV24-1 with TRBJ1-1; D perhaps matches TRBD1 (5 bases). Trimming left V 3 bases short and J 1 base short, with 5 bases between. The CDR3 spans 13 residues. Germline CDR1 is KGHDR and CDR2 is SFDVKD. CDR3 sequence reads: CATSDDRNTEAFF. CDR3 DNA sequence: TGTGCCACCAGTGATGACAGGAACACTGAAGCTTTCTTT.

The gene calls are TRBV4-1 and TRBJ1-2, with D possibly being TRBD1 (5 bases). Trimming pared 3 bases from V and 2 bases from J, leaving 16 bases between. CDR1 is MGHRA and CDR2 is YSYEKL in the germline V gene. The CDR3 runs 16 residues. The CDR3 sequence is CASSQPGRAGNYGYTF. CDR3 sequence (DNA): TGCGCCAGCAGCCAGCCGGGCAGGGCTGGAAACTATGGCTACACCTTC.

V is TRBV3-1 (or the pseudogene TRBV3-2) and J is TRBJ1-4; D unresolved. The CDR3 is 16 amino acids. In germline, CDR1 is LGHDT, CDR2 YNNKEL (reference sequence). Trimming left V 0 bases short and J 5 bases short, with 13 bases between. The CDR3 protein is CASSQDWAAKNEKLFF. The CDR3 bases are TGTGCCAGCAGCCAAGATTGGGCAGCCAAGAATGAAAAACTGTTTTTT.

The chain couples TRBV6-6 to TRBJ2-5; D not certain. Trimming stripped 2 bases from V and 5 bases from J, with 9 bases between. The CDR3 runs 13 residues. Germline V CDR1 and CDR2: MNHNY, SVGAGI (reference sequence). CDR3 in DNA: TGTGCCAGCAGTTACGTCGACACGGAGACCCAGTACTTC. Residues: CASSYVDTETQYF.

The rearrangement joins TRBV2 to TRBJ1-2, with 9 nucleotides matching TRBD1. There are 14 residues in the CDR3. V shed 8 bases, J shed 4 bases, and the junction held 8 bases outside the gene matches. Germline-derived CDR1 and CDR2 are SNHLY and FYNNEI. CDR3 DNA sequence: TGTGCCAGCGGAAACAGGGGGCGCGTCTATGGCTACACCTTC. Protein: CASGNRGRVYGYTF.

The chain uses TRBV11-2 and TRBJ2-2; D is perhaps TRBD2 (7 bases). The CDR3 totals 13 residues. Trimming took 10 bases from V and 3 from J, leaving 12 bases between them. Germline loops: CDR1 SGHAT, CDR2 FQNNGV. CDR3: CATRGRDTGELFF. As DNA, the CDR3 is TGTGCCACTAGGGGGAGGGACACCGGGGAGCTGTTTTTT.

The rearrangement joins TRBV7-3 to TRBJ2-2, with TRBD2 identical over 7 bases. V gave up 4 bases and J gave up 4 bases; unmatched junction bases: 3. CDR3 size: 14 residues. Germline V CDR1 and CDR2: SGHTA, FQGTGA. In DNA, the CDR3 is TGTGCCAGCAGCTGGGGCGGGGGCACCGGGGAGCTGTTTTTT. It yields the protein CASSWGGGTGELFF.

This chain joins TRBV7-2 and TRBJ2-2; 7 positions match TRBD1. The CDR3 consists of 14 residues. Trimming took 3 bases from V and 4 from J; bases not matched to a gene: 2. Germline V gene lookup returns CDR1 SGHTA and CDR2 FQGNSA. The CDR3 is CASSFRGSTGELFF. The CDR3 bases are TGTGCCAGCAGCTTCAGGGGGTCCACCGGGGAGCTGTTTTTT.

The rearrangement joins TRBV7-3 to TRBJ2-3; the D gene is possibly TRBD2 (5 bases). This CDR3 region has 14 residues. Germline V gene data show CDR1 as SGHTA and CDR2 as FQGTGA. V lost 3 bases and J lost 2, with 9 bases in between. The CDR3 sequence: CASSLNRDTDTQYF. In DNA form, the CDR3 reads TGTGCCAGCAGCTTGAACCGGGACACAGATACGCAGTATTTT.

The V and J genes are TRBV24-1 and TRBJ2-3, with D maybe TRBD1 (6 bases). Germline-derived CDR1 and CDR2 are KGHDR and SFDVKD. The CDR3 runs 16 residues. Trimming took off 4 bases at V and 4 bases at J, with 17 bases between the two ends. The CDR3 loop is CATSDPEGELADTQYF. CDR3 bases: TGTGCCACCAGTGACCCAGAGGGGGAGCTCGCAGATACGCAGTATTTT.

This clone has just one count. The V call is TRBV3-1 (or the pseudogene TRBV3-2), the J call TRBJ2-2; 13 bases align to TRBD2. J gave up 0 bases and V 4 bases, and 5 bases lay outside the gene matches. The CDR3 covers 18 residues. The germline V gene has CDR1 LGHDT and CDR2 YNNKEL (reference sequence). This CDR3 is CASSPGLAGPANTGELFF. In DNA form, the CDR3 reads TGTGCCAGCAGCCCGGGACTAGCGGGGCCCGCGAACACCGGGGAGCTGTTTTTT.